A single T cell receptor beta chain is shown here with its context. It has no known antigen specificity. No per-base quality is available; no much larger clone lies one base away. CDR1 is given as DFQATT and CDR2 as SNEGSKA, both from the germline V gene (reference sequence). V and J lose 2 bases and 2 bases, and a span of 9 bases separates them. Its CDR3 holds 13 amino acids, cysteine through phenylalanine. Here the CDR3 DNA is all that survives: 39 bases in frame from base 1. This specimen comes from a study of T cells in Graves' hyperthyroidism and ophthalmopathy (dated by TCRdb to the late 2010s). Background on the whole study: Peripheral blood was sampled at the time of initial diagnosis, prior to any treatment. TCR V-J signatures able to tell the groups apart were searched for in a discovery cohort of more than 90 patients, of whom fewer than 45 had Graves' ophthalmopathy and about 60 had stable Graves' hyperthyroidism. The 100 discovery patients were divided at random into training and test sets in a 7:3 ratio. The study also compared thyroid tissue and blood T-cell repertoires from more than 5 Graves' hyperthyroidism patients. The paper describes TCR Vbeta CDR3 sequencing of fewer than 150 peripheral blood samples, made up of 43 ophthalmopathy patients, 70 to 80 hyperthyroidism patients and about 17 progressor patients. Prospective prediction of ophthalmopathy was tested in an independent validation cohort of approximately 19 hyperthyroidism patients and 17 patients who later progressed to ophthalmopathy. After blood sampling, hyperthyroidism patients were treated with methimazole at a starting dose of 30 mg daily, and ophthalmopathy patients were treated with high-dose intravenous methylprednisolone.

What the authors observed across the whole study: Ophthalmopathy was separated from stable hyperthyroidism by a 13 V-J signature model, with around 88% sensitivity and about 81% specificity obtained in cross-validation and 80%/75% obtained in testing. Sample size was not statistically predetermined, and blinding of investigators to group allocation was not performed. During validation, the model predicted progression to ophthalmopathy a median of approximately six months ahead of onset, with around 71% sensitivity and around 72% specificity. Most expanded thyroid clonotypes (frequency above 0.001) were also found in blood, which suggests that blood repertoires may mirror thyroid immune responses.

Graves' hyperthyroidism was defined as stable when no progression to ophthalmopathy occurred over 18 months of follow-up. Hyperthyroidism patients were newly diagnosed, with disease duration under 2 months, and aged 18 to 65 years. The study excluded patients with uncontrolled infections, other autoimmune diseases, pregnancy or lactation. Clinical symptoms, serum thyroxine and TRAb, thyroid ultrasound, and orbital computed tomography formed the basis for the diagnoses. PBMCs were isolated from 7.5 to 10 ml of fresh peripheral blood by Ficoll-Paque density gradient centrifugation. Total RNA was extracted using Trizol reagent, and RNA quality was assessed on an Agilent 2100 Bioanalyzer. The TCR beta CDR3 regions were amplified from the RNA transcripts. For the first round of RT-PCR on the TCR CDR3, the HTBI primer set was used together with the Qiagen OneStep RT-PCR kit. Libraries were constructed in a second round of multiplex PCR, after which size selection and purification were carried out. The libraries were sequenced on an Illumina HiSeq2000 using paired-end 100 bp reads. Per the source publication's procedure: SOAPnuke was used to process the raw data, removing reads that contained adapters or uncalled bases, had a mean Phred below 15, or lacked an exact match to the constant primer or identifier. High-quality paired reads were merged using COPE v1.2.5, and each unique nucleotide sequence was defined as a clonotype. MiTCR v1.1 was used to align the clonotypes against IMGT TRBV, TRBD and TRBJ reference segments. The analysis was restricted to V-J combinations with a frequency above 0.0001, which together covered roughly 99% of the repertoires. The TCS score was defined as the ratio of F50 (clonal expansion) to E x V (chaos), calculated using BLOSUM62-based TCRdist between CDR3 peptides within each V-J. Welch's t-statistics and random forest reduced just over 500 V-J features to 10 to 15, which were used in a naive Bayes classifier (R e1071). TCRdb's own reprocessing of the public reads used fastp at Q25 and MiXCR and kept productive beta chains. Each CDR3 protein gets just one entry, which takes the most common genes and DNA from the rows behind it. TCRdb, not the original authors, processed these V and J calls. For this sample there are 200,000 to 250,000 distinct CDR3 sequences; about 15% appear just once. Roughly 53% of the sample belongs to the ten largest clones.

This chain is built from TRBV20-1 and TRBJ1-2; TRBD1 is a possible D gene, resting on 6 matching bases. The sample taken for sequencing was blood. The receptor comes from a man aged 50 to 60 with Graves' hyperthyroidism. The DNA sequence reads TGCAGTGCTAGACTCGGGACAAACTATGGCTACACCTTC. This gives the protein CSARLGTNYGYTF.